A single sample gave rise to the 24 T cell receptor beta chains below, sequenced in a study of blood T cells in healthy people across ages. Through a sample-barcoded 5' primer and a J-beta primer mix, a second PCR was run for 7 to 11 cycles. TCRdb reanalysed the 5' RACE reads using MiXCR and keeps one entry per CDR3 protein. The table lists over 600,000 distinct CDR3 sequences, 45% to 70% of them singletons, with around 24% in the top ten. The sample consisted of blood. Every receptor here comes from a man aged 40-50 years in good health.

The chain joins TRBV7-2 to TRBJ2-1; D gene uncertain. The germline V gene has CDR1 SGHTA and CDR2 FQGNSA. The ends were cut back, 5 bases at V and 10 bases at J, with 12 bases in the middle. The CDR3 sequence is 12 residues long. The CDR3 nucleotides read TGTGCCAGCAGCGCCCCCTCAGGAGAGCAGTTCTTC. Protein sequence: CASSAPSGEQFF.

This chain links TRBV6-6 with TRBJ2-5; 14 nucleotides line up with TRBD2. TRBJ2-7 matches the DNA end more closely, so the J call is doubtful. The germline CDR1 and CDR2 sequences are MNHNY and SVGAGI (reference sequence). CDR3 length: 17 residues. The DNA for the CDR3 is TGTGCCAGCAGTCAAACCGGGACTAGCGGGAGTGACTACGAGCAGTACTTC. Its translation: CASSQTGTSGSDYEQYF.

This clonotype has more than one count but fewer than ten. The chain employs TRBV15 and TRBJ2-3; 10 positions agree with TRBD1. This CDR3 has 14 residues. CDR1 and CDR2 from the germline V gene are LNHNV and YYDKDF (reference sequence). The V segment lost 5 bases and the J segment 8 bases; nucleotides outside the gene matches: 7. This chain's CDR3 is CATSQGGQGSTQYF. The CDR3 coding sequence is TGTGCCACCAGCCAGGGGGGACAGGGGAGTACGCAGTATTTT.

The chain combines TRBV6-2 or TRBV6-3 with TRBJ2-1; TRBD2 agrees at 11 bases. In germline, CDR1 is MNHEY, CDR2 SVGEGT. CDR3 length: 16 amino acids. The V gene end was trimmed by 1 base and the J gene end by 5 bases; junction bases not matched to a gene: 4. CDR3 bases: TGTGCCAGCAGTTACTTAGGACTAGCGGGCGACAATGAGCAGTTCTTC. It yields the protein CASSYLGLAGDNEQFF.

This clonotype was found a few times. The chain is built from TRBV10-3 and TRBJ2-4, with TRBD1 matching 9 bases. The J call may be mistaken, given a closer DNA end match to TRBJ2-7. Looked up from germline, CDR1 is ENHRY and CDR2 is SYGVKD. The CDR3 is made up of 12 amino acids. The chain's CDR3 is CAIRDRGVEQYF. The DNA for the CDR3 is TGTGCCATCAGGGACAGGGGCGTCGAGCAGTACTTC.

This clonotype was recorded once. The chain links TRBV12-3 or TRBV12-4 to TRBJ1-5; D remains unclear. V gave up 7 bases and J gave up 0 bases, with 25 bases separating them. This CDR3 comprises 19 residues. The CDR3 region is CASTRSEPGLSFSNQPQHF. CDR3 in DNA: TGTGCCAGCACGAGGTCAGAGCCGGGGTTATCATTTAGCAATCAGCCCCAGCATTTT.

The V call is TRBV7-3, the J call TRBJ2-1, with 8 bases fitting TRBD2. Germline values: CDR1 SGHTA, CDR2 FQGTGA. This CDR3 has 15 amino acids. The V gene end was trimmed by 1 base and the J gene end by 8 bases; junction bases not matched to a gene: 7. The CDR3 sequence: CASSLNGRVIDEQFF. The CDR3, as DNA: TGTGCCAGCAGCTTAAACGGGAGGGTTATCGATGAGCAGTTCTTC.

The J gene is TRBJ1-5, the V gene TRBV5-1, with TRBD1 matching over 8 bases. The CDR3 covers 14 residues. The ends lost 4 bases at V and 6 bases at J; junction bases unmatched: 6. Germline assignment: CDR1 SGHRS and CDR2 YFSETQ. DNA for the CDR3: TGCGCCAGCAGCCCAGGGGGCAGAGGTCAGCCCCAGCATTTT. Translating it yields CASSPGGRGQPQHF.

The chain carries TRBV28 and TRBJ2-5, with a weak D call TRBD2 (5 bases). The V end lost 6 bases, the J end lost 4 bases, and 9 bases lay between the germline ends. The CDR3 has 12 residues. Germline V gives CDR1 MDHEN, CDR2 SYDVKM. For the CDR3, the DNA is TGTGCCAGCAGATCGGCGGGAGAGACCCAGTACTTC. This encodes CASRSAGETQYF.

This chain uses TRBV24-1 with TRBJ2-6; the match to TRBD1 covers 7 bases. The V and J ends lost 4 bases and 4 bases, in that order; junction bases with no gene match: 9. The CDR3 sequence is 17 residues long. Per the germline V gene, CDR1 is KGHDR and CDR2 is SFDVKD. CDR3 in DNA: TGTGCCACCAGTGAACGGGGACAGCCCTCCGGGGCCAACGTCCTGACTTTC. Its translation is CATSERGQPSGANVLTF.

Notes on this clonotype: This clone may be a read error of a much larger clone one base away. The gene calls are TRBV29-1 and TRBJ2-1; D is unclear. CDR3 length: 11 residues. The germline V and J ends were trimmed by 3 bases and 13 bases, with 13 bases remaining between them. CDR1 is SQVTM, CDR2 ANQGSEA, per germline. In DNA, the CDR3 is TGCAGCGTTGATGTACGAGAGACCCAGTTCTTC. This translates into CSVDVRETQFF.

The V and J genes are TRBV27 and TRBJ2-3, with D perhaps matching TRBD1 or TRBD2 (5 bases each). The V end lost 2 bases, the J end lost 8 bases, and 17 bases lay between the germline ends. Germline-derived CDR1 and CDR2 are MNHEY and SMNVEV (reference sequence). The CDR3 sequence is 15 residues long. The CDR3 DNA sequence: TGTGCCAGCAGTTTAGCTCGGGGCGGCACGGTTACGCAGTATTTT. Translation: CASSLARGGTVTQYF.

On this clonotype itself: An end of the junction does not agree with germline; a read error may underlie this. V gene TRBV7-7 combines with J gene TRBJ2-3; 11 bases match TRBD1. This CDR3 contains 15 residues. Germline V gives CDR1 SSHAT, CDR2 FNYEAQ (reference sequence). DNA for the CDR3: TGTGCTAGCAGCTTGGGGACAGGGGGGTCAGATACGCAGTATTTT. Its translation is CASSLGTGGSDTQYF. Supplemented by reference TRBV7-7 and TRBJ2-3, the full variable domain reads GAGVSQSPRYKVTKRGQDVTLRCDPISSHATLYWYQQALGQGPEFLTYFNYEAQPDKSGLPSDRFSAERPEGSISTLTIQRTEQRDSAMYRCASSLGTGGSDTQYFGPGTRLTVL.

The rearrangement links TRBV6-7 to TRBJ2-1; 8 positions agree with TRBD2. TRBV6-7 is known as an ORF, though its function is uncertain. Trimming cost V 5 bases and J 8 bases; bases outside gene matches: 17. This CDR3 comprises 17 residues. CDR3 nucleotide sequence: TGTGCCAGCAGTCTTACCCTGGGACTAGTGGTGTTCGATGAGCAGTTCTTC. Protein: CASSLTLGLVVFDEQFF.

The genes are TRBV27 and TRBJ2-3; 9 nucleotides align to TRBD2. After removal of 3 bases from V and 7 bases from J, the junction contained 8 bases not matched to a gene. This CDR3 is 15 amino acids long. Germline CDR1 reads MNHEY; CDR2 reads SMNVEV (reference sequence). CDR3 protein: CASSFGAGGGNTQYF. The CDR3 DNA is TGTGCCAGCAGTTTCGGAGCGGGAGGAGGAAATACGCAGTATTTT.

This clonotype has more than one count but fewer than ten. This rearrangement joins TRBV10-3 to TRBJ2-7; D perhaps matches TRBD1 (7 bases). The CDR3 consists of 17 residues. Germline lookup yields CDR1 ENHRY and CDR2 SYGVKD. Trimming pared 3 bases from V and 1 base from J, leaving 19 bases between. CDR3 region: CAISEAGGGGYSYEQYF. The CDR3 nucleotides are TGTGCCATCAGTGAAGCTGGAGGGGGCGGATATTCCTACGAGCAGTACTTC.

CDR3 nucleotides: TGCGCCAGCAGACTCATGTTGACAGGAGTCAATGAGCAGTTCTTC. It yields the protein CASRLMLTGVNEQFF. The chain links TRBV5-1 to TRBJ2-1; D is possibly TRBD1 (6 bases). Trimming removed 5 bases from V and 6 bases from J, with 18 bases in between. Per the germline V gene, CDR1 is SGHRS and CDR2 is YFSETQ. The CDR3 has 15 residues.

The chain carries TRBV6-1 and TRBJ2-7; possible D gene TRBD1, 5 bases. The CDR3 covers 16 residues. In germline, CDR1 is MNHNS, CDR2 SASEGT. The V end lost 3 bases, the J end lost 2 bases, and 17 bases lay between the germline ends. In DNA, the CDR3 is TGTGCCAGCAGTGAGACCTGGGGCAGGACAACCTACGAGCAGTACTTC. Protein sequence: CASSETWGRTTYEQYF.

This chain uses TRBV7-6 with TRBJ2-3; 11 bases align to TRBD2. J was trimmed by 4 bases and V by 3 bases; bases with no gene match: 9. The CDR3 runs to 17 residues. From germline, CDR1 is SGHVS and CDR2 FNYEAQ. The CDR3 loop is CASSFPSASGRPDTQYF. CDR3 bases: TGTGCCAGCAGCTTCCCCTCTGCTAGCGGGAGGCCAGATACGCAGTATTTT.

This chain links TRBV7-2 with TRBJ2-1; TRBD2 agrees at 12 bases. Losses at the gene ends were 3 bases for V and 4 bases for J; bases not matched to a gene: 4. The CDR3 totals 16 residues. Germline loops: CDR1 SGHTA, CDR2 FQGNSA. The CDR3 DNA is TGTGCCAGCAGCTTGACTAGCGGGAGTGGGTACAATGAGCAGTTCTTC. It yields the protein CASSLTSGSGYNEQFF. The whole variable domain, remainder taken from reference TRBV7-2 and TRBJ2-1, is GAGVSQSPSNKVTEKGKDVELRCDPISGHTALYWYRQSLGQGLEFLIYFQGNSAPDKSGLPSDRFSAERTGGSVSTLTIQRTQQEDSAVYLCASSLTSGSGYNEQFFGPGTRLTVL.

This clonotype was detected only a few times. This rearrangement joins TRBV7-2 to TRBJ2-1, with 7 bases lining up with TRBD1. V dropped 5 bases and J dropped 1; count of bases not matched to a gene: 2. Germline V gene sequence: CDR1 SGHTA, CDR2 FQGNSA. This CDR3 region has 14 residues. CDR3 DNA sequence: TGTGCCAGCAGCCGGGACAGATCCTACAATGAGCAGTTCTTC. Residues: CASSRDRSYNEQFF.

Comments on this clonotype: Mismatch with germline at one junction end may stem from a read error. CDR3 DNA sequence: TGTGCCAGCGGCTTAGGGGGACTAGCGGGGCTACAAGAGACCCAGTACTTC. Its translation is CASGLGGLAGLQETQYF. V usage is TRBV7-6 and J usage is TRBJ2-5, with 13 nucleotides matching TRBD2. There are 17 residues in the CDR3. Germline V gene lookup returns CDR1 SGHVS and CDR2 FNYEAQ.

The V and J genes are TRBV5-6 and TRBJ1-2; possible D gene TRBD1, 5 bases. The V end lost 0 bases, the J end lost 5 bases, and 14 bases lay between the germline ends. CDR1 is SGHDT and CDR2 is YYEEEE in the germline V gene. CDR3 length equals 15 residues. The CDR3 DNA is TGTGCCAGCAGCTTGGCCGCGGGCAGGGCATATGGCTACACCTTC. This sequence encodes CASSLAAGRAYGYTF.

The chain couples TRBV12-3 or TRBV12-4 to TRBJ1-6; D is unresolved. V shed 0 bases and J shed 10 bases, with 7 bases lying between them. This CDR3 region has 13 residues. CDR3 in DNA: TGTGCCAGCAGTTTAGCCTTTGGGTCACCCCTCCACTTT. As protein: CASSLAFGSPLHF.